This T cell receptor (beta chain) was captured in a study of blood T cell repertoires in COVID-19. On the study more broadly: Whether acute or convalescent, the COVID-19 samples came from the United States, Italy and Spain. From T cells, B-cell-depleted T cells, or PBMCs came the material, which was cDNA or gDNA.

The germline V gene encodes CDR1 SGHNT and CDR2 YYREEE (reference sequence). The CDR3 has 14 amino acids. The germline V and J ends were trimmed by 4 bases and 5 bases, with 14 bases remaining between them. How the authors handled the data: Reference gene primer amplification gave nucleated cell count estimates. This table comes from immunoSEQ multiplex PCR, and its TCRdb copy is limited to in-frame clones, with some not included. Clonal size and the V and J genes are those of that table, whereas D and trimming came from the DNA. In the table there are approximately 200,000 clones, approximately 85% of which are singletons.

The chain is built from TRBV5-4 and TRBJ2-3; D possibly corresponds to TRBD1 (6 bases). Sample: peripheral blood. This TCR was recovered from a human donor with active or convalescent COVID-19. The donor label of this sample is uncertain. The CDR3 DNA is TGTGCCAGCAGCGCCCCTCGAGGGGGAGATACGCAGTATTTT. Translation gives CASSAPRGGDTQYF.